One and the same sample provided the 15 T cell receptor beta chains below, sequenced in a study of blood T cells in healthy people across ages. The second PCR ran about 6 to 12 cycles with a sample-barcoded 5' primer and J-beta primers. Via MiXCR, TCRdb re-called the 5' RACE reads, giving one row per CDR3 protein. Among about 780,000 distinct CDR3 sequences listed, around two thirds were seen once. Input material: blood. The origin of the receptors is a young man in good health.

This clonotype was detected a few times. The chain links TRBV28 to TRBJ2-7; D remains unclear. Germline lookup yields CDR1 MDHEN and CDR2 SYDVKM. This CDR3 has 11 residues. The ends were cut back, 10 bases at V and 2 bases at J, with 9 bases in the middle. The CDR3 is CATGSTYEQYF. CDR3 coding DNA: TGTGCCACCGGATCGACCTACGAGCAGTACTTC.

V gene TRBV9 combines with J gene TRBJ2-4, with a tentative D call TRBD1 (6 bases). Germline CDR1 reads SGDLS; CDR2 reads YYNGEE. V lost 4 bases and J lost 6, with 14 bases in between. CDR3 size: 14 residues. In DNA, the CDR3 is TGTGCCAGCAGCTCATGGACAGACTCAAACATTCAGTACTTC. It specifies CASSSWTDSNIQYF. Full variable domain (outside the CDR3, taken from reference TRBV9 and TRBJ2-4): DSGVTQTPKHLITATGQRVTLRCSPRSGDLSVYWYQQSLDQGLQFLIQYYNGEERAKGNILERFSAQQFPDLHSELNLSSLELGDSALYFCASSSWTDSNIQYFGAGTRLSVL.

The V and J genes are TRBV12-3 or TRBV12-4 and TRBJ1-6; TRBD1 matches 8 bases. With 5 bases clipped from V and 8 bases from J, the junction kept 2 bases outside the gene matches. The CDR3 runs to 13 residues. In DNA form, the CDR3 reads TGTGCCAGCAGTCAGGGGGCTGATTCACCCCTCCACTTT. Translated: CASSQGADSPLHF.

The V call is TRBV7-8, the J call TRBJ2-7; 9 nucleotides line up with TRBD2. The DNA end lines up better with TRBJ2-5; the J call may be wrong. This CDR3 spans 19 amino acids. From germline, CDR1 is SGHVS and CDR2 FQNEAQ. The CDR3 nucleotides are TGTGCCAGCAGCTTATACGTCCTAGCGGGGTCCGAGAAAGGGGAGACCCAGTACTTC. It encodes CASSLYVLAGSEKGETQYF.

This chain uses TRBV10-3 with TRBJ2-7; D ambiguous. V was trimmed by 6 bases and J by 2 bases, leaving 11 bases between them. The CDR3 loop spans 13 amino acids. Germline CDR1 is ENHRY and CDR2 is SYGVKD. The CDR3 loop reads CAISRELTYEQYF. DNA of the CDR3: TGTGCCATCAGCCGAGAATTAACCTACGAGCAGTACTTC.

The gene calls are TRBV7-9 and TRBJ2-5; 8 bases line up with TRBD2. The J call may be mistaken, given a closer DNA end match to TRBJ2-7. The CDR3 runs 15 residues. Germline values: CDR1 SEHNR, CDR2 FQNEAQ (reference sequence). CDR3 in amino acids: CASVPMRGESYEQYF. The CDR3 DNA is TGTGCCAGCGTCCCGATGCGGGGGGAGAGCTACGAGCAGTACTTC.

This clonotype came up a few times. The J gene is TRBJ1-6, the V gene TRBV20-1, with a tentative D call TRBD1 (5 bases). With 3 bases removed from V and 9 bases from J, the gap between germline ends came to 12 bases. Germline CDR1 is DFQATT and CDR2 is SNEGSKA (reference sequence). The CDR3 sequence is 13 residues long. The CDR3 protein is CSARGDSSSPLHF. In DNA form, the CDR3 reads TGCAGTGCTAGGGGCGACAGTTCTTCACCCCTCCACTTT.

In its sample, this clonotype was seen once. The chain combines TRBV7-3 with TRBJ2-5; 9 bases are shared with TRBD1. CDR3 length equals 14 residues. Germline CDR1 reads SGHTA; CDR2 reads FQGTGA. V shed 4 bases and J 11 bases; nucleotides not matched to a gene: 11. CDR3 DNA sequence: TGTGCCAGCAGCTCCGCCGGGACAGGGTTACGGCAGTACTTC. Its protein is CASSSAGTGLRQYF. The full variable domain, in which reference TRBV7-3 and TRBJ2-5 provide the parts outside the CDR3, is GAGVSQTPSNKVTEKGKYVELRCDPISGHTALYWYRQSLGQGPEFLIYFQGTGAADDSGLPNDRFFAVRPEGSVSTLKIQRTERGDSAVYLCASSSAGTGLRQYFGPGTRLLVL.

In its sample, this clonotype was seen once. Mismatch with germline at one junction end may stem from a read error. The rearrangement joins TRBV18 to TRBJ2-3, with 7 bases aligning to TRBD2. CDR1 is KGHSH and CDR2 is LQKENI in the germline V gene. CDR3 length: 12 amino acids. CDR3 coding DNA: TGTGCCGGCTCACGGGAGGCAGATACGCAGTATTTT. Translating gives CAGSREADTQYF.

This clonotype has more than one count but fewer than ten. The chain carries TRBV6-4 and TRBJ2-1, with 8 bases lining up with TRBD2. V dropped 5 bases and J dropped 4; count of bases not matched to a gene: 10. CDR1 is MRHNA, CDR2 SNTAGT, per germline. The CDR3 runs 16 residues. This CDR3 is CASSQVGGALYNEQFF. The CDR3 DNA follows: TGTGCCAGCAGTCAAGTCGGGGGGGCCCTTTACAATGAGCAGTTCTTC.

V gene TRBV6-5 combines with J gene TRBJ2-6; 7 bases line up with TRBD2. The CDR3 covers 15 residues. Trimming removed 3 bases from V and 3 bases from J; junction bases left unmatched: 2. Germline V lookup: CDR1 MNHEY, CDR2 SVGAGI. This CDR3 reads CASSYGRGGANVLTF. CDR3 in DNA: TGTGCCAGCAGTTATGGGAGGGGTGGGGCCAACGTCCTGACTTTC.

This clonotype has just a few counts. DNA for the CDR3: TGTGCCAGCTCACCACCGGGCCGAACTAACTATGGCTACACCTTC. Its protein product is CASSPPGRTNYGYTF. The chain uses TRBV18 and TRBJ1-2; D gene ambiguous. In germline, CDR1 is KGHSH, CDR2 LQKENI. This CDR3 is 15 amino acids long. V was pared by 0 bases and J by 0 bases, with 8 bases between.

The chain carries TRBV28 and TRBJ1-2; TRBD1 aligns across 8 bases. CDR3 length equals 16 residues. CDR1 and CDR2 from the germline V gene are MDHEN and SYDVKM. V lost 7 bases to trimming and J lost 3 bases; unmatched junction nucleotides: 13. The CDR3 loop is CASTRPGQEDHYGYTF. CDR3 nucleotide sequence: TGTGCCAGCACTCGGCCGGGACAGGAAGACCACTATGGCTACACCTTC.

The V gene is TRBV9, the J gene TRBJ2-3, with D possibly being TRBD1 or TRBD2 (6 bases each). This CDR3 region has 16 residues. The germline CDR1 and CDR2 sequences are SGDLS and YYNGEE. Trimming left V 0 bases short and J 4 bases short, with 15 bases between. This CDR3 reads CASSVALGGLSDTQYF. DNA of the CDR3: TGTGCCAGCAGCGTAGCGTTGGGGGGCCTCTCAGATACGCAGTATTTT.

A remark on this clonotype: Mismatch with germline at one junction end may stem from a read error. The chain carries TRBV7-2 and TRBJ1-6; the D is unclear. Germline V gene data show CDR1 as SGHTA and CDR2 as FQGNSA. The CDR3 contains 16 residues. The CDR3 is CASSLGFSSYSSPLHF. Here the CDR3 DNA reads TGTGCCAGCAGCTTGGGTTTCAGCTCCTATAGTTCACCCCTCCACTTT.